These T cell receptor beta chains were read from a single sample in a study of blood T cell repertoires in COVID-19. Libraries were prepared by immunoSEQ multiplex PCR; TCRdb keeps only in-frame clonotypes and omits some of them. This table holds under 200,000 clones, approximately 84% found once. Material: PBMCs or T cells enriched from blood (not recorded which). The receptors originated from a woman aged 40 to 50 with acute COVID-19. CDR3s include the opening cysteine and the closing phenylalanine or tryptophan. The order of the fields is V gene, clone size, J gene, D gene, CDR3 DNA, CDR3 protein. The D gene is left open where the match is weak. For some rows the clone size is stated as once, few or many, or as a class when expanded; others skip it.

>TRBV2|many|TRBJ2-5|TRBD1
TGTGCCAGCAAGGGGGCGTACCAAGAGACCCAGTACTTC
CASKGAYQETQYF
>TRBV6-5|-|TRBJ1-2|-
TGTGCCAGCAATCCCGCCGGGGGGGGGCGACAGTACACCTTC
CASNPAGGGRQYTF
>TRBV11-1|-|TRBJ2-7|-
TGTGCCAGCAGCTTTTTTTTCCCCTCCGACTACTACGAGCAGTACTTC
CASSFFFPSDYYEQYF
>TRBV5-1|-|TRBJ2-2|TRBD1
TGCGCCAGCAGCTCAACAGGGGGCGACACCGGGGAGCTGTTTTTT
CASSSTGGDTGELFF
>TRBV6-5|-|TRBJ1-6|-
TGTGCCAGCAGTTACGAGTCTTATTCACCCCTCCACTTT
CASSYESYSPLHF
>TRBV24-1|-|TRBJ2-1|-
TGTGCCACCAGTGTATCCCTTCACAATGAGCAGTTCTTC
CATSVSLHNEQFF
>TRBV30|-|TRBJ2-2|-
TGTGTGGGGTATCGTCTAGCCATCGGGGAGCTGTTTTTT
CVGYRLAIGELFF
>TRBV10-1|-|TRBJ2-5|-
TGCGCCAGCAGTGAGTCGGCGGGACTCCGCTGGGAGACCCAGTACTTC
CASSESAGLRWETQYF
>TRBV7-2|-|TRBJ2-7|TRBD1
TGTGCCAGCAGCTTCGCCGGGACAGGTAGCTACGAGCAGTACTTC
CASSFAGTGSYEQYF
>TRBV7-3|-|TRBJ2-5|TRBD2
TGTGCCAGCAGCCGAGGACTAGCAGAGACCCAGTACTTC
CASSRGLAETQYF
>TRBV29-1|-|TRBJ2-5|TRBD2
TGCAGCGTTGAACTAGCGGGCACTCTCCGATTCCAAGAGACCCAGTACTTC
CSVELAGTLRFQETQYF
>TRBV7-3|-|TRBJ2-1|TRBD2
TGTGCCAGCAGCCTGACTAGCGGAGACTACAATGAGCAGTTCTTC
CASSLTSGDYNEQFF
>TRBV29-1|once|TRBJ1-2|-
TGCAGCGTTGAAGTCGACACAAGTGGCTACACCTTC
CSVEVDTSGYTF